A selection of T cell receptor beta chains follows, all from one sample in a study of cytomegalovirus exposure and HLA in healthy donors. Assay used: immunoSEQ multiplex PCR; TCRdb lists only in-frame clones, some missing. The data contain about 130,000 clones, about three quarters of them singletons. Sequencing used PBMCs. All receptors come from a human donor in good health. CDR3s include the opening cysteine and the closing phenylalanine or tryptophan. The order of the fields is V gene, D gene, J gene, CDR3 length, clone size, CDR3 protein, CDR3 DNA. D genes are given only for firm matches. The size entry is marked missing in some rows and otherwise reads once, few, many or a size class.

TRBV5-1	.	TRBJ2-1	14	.	CASGGQSSYNEQFF	TGCGCCAGCGGGGGACAAAGCTCCTACAATGAGCAGTTCTTC
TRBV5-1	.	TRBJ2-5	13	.	CASRLALQETQYF	TGCGCCAGCAGGTTAGCCCTACAAGAGACCCAGTACTTC
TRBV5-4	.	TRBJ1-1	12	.	CASSPSGTEAFF	TGTGCCAGCAGCCCCTCGGGCACTGAAGCTTTCTTT
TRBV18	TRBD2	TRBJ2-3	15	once	CASSPSSGGYDTQYF	TGTGCCAGCTCACCATCCAGCGGGGGGTACGATACGCAGTATTTT
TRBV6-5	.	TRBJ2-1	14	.	CASSRTGSWDEQFF	TGTGCCAGCAGCCGAACAGGCTCGTGGGATGAGCAGTTCTTC
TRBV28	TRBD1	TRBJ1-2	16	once	CASSPTTPGQGPGYTF	TGTGCCAGCAGTCCTACAACCCCGGGACAGGGTCCTGGCTACACCTTC
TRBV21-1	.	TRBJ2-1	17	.	CASSKVEAGGPYNEQFF	TGTGCCAGCAGCAAAGTGGAAGCGGGGGGACCCTACAATGAGCAGTTCTTC
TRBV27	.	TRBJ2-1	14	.	CAGSLLDSHNEQFF	TGTGCCGGCAGTCTCCTGGACAGCCACAATGAGCAGTTCTTC
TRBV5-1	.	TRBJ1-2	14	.	CASSLMEANYGYTF	TGCGCCAGCAGCTTGATGGAGGCGAACTATGGCTACACCTTC
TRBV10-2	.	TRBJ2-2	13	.	CASKGGGTGELFF	TGCGCCAGCAAGGGGGGGGGCACCGGGGAGCTGTTTTTT
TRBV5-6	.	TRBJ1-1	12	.	CASSPTGTEAFF	TGTGCCAGCAGCCCCACGGGTACTGAAGCTTTCTTT
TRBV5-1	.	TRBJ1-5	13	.	CASSSRVGQPQHF	TGCGCCAGCAGCTCCCGTGTCGGTCAGCCCCAGCATTTT
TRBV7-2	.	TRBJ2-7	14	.	CASSLAGSGYEQYF	TGTGCCAGCAGCTTAGCGGGGAGCGGATACGAGCAGTACTTC
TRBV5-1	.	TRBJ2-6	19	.	CASSPRWGGQNSGANVLTF	TGCGCCAGCAGCCCCCGGTGGGGGGGGCAGAACTCTGGGGCCAACGTCCTGACTTTC
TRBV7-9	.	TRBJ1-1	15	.	CASREGGRGNTEAFF	TGTGCCAGCAGAGAGGGGGGGAGGGGGAACACTGAAGCTTTCTTT
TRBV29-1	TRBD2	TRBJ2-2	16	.	CSGRSGLAGVTGELFF	TGCAGCGGTCGATCGGGACTAGCGGGGGTCACCGGGGAGCTGTTTTTT
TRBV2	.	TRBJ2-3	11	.	CGTQSTDTQYF	TGCGGGACACAAAGCACAGATACGCAGTATTTT
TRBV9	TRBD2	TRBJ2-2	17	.	CASSVPRGGRNTGELFF	TGTGCCAGCAGCGTACCTCGGGGGGGGAGGAACACCGGGGAGCTGTTTTTT
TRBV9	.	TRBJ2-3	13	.	CASSVTNIDTQYF	TGTGCCAGCAGCGTCACAAATATCGATACGCAGTATTTT
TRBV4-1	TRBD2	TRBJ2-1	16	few	CASSQISGGQDNEQFF	TGCGCCAGCAGCCAAATTAGCGGGGGGCAGGACAATGAGCAGTTCTTC
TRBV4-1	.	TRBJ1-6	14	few	CASSPNWGESPLHF	TGCGCCAGCAGCCCCAACTGGGGGGAATCACCCCTCCACTTT
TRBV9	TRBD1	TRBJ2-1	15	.	CASSVTGTVVDEQFF	TGTGCCAGCAGCGTGACCGGGACAGTAGTTGATGAGCAGTTCTTC
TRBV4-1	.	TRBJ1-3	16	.	CASSPSLGGAGNTIYF	TGCGCCAGCAGCCCCTCCCTCGGGGGGGCTGGAAACACCATATATTTT
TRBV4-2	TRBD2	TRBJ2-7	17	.	CASSPGLAGTSSYEQYF	TGTGCCAGCAGCCCGGGACTAGCGGGAACTTCCTCCTACGAGCAGTACTTC
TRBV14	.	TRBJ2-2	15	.	CASSPYLSRAGELFF	TGTGCCAGCAGCCCCTACCTGAGCCGGGCCGGGGAGCTGTTTTTT
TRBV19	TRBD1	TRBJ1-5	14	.	CASSYRGSNQPQHF	TGTGCCAGTAGTTACAGGGGAAGCAATCAGCCCCAGCATTTT
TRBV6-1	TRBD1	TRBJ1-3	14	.	CASTGQGVGNTIYF	TGTGCCAGCACAGGACAGGGCGTAGGAAACACCATATATTTT
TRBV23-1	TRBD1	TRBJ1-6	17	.	CASTQRQGIPYNSPLHF	TGCGCCAGCACTCAACGACAGGGGATCCCCTATAATTCACCCCTCCACTTT
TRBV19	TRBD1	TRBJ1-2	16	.	CASSIWDRLANYGYTF	TGTGCCAGTAGTATCTGGGACAGGCTAGCTAACTATGGCTACACCTTC
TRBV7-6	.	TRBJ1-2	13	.	CASSFRGARGYTF	TGTGCCAGCAGCTTCCGGGGGGCGAGGGGCTACACCTTC
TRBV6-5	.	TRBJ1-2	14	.	CASGSFPPSGGYTF	TGTGCCAGCGGGTCCTTCCCACCCTCGGGAGGCTACACCTTC
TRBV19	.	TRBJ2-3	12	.	CASSLVQDTQYF	TGTGCCAGTAGTTTAGTACAGGACACGCAGTATTTT
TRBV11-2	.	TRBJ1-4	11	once	CASSSGEKLFF	TGTGCCAGCAGCTCCGGTGAAAAACTGTTTTTT
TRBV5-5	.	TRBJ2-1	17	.	CASSLLTGGLSYNEQFF	TGTGCCAGCAGCTTGCTGACAGGTGGACTCTCCTACAATGAGCAGTTCTTC
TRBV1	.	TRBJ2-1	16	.	CTKSPGTSGGANEQFF	TGCACCAAATCACCGGGGACTAGCGGGGGGGCGAATGAGCAGTTCTTC
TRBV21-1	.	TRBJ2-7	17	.	CASSKQGLAGGSYEQYF	TGTGCCAGCAGCAAACAAGGGCTAGCGGGGGGGTCCTACGAGCAGTACTTC
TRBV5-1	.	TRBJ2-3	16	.	CASSRTGSGYTDTQYF	TGCGCCAGCAGTCGAACCGGGAGCGGATACACAGATACGCAGTATTTT
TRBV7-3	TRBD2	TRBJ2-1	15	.	CASSLIAGGYQEQFF	TGTGCCAGCAGCTTAATTGCGGGGGGGTACCAAGAGCAGTTCTTC
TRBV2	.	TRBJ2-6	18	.	CASSQNVAGGTGANVLTF	TGTGCCAGCAGTCAGAATGTGGCAGGAGGAACTGGGGCCAACGTCCTGACTTTC
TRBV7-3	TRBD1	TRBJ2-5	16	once	CASSRTPGTAQETQYF	TGTGCCAGCAGCCGGACCCCCGGGACAGCACAAGAGACCCAGTACTTC
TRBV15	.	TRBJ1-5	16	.	CATSRDRLDRNQPQHF	TGTGCCACCAGCAGGGACAGACTTGATCGCAATCAGCCCCAGCATTTT
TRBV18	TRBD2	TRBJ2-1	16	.	CASSPPSGGQGNEQFF	TGTGCCAGCTCACCACCTAGCGGGGGGCAAGGGAATGAGCAGTTCTTC
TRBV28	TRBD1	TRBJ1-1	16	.	CASSDPGQGVNTEAFF	TGTGCCAGCAGCGATCCGGGACAGGGGGTGAACACTGAAGCTTTCTTT
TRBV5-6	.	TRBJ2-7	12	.	CASSLGLYEQYF	TGTGCCAGCAGCCTGGGGCTCTACGAGCAGTACTTC
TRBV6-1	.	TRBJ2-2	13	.	CASTPYGAGELFF	TGTGCCAGCACGCCGTATGGAGCCGGGGAGCTGTTTTTT
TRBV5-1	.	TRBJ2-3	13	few	CASSLSGTDTQYF	TGCGCCAGCAGCTTGTCGGGAACAGATACGCAGTATTTT
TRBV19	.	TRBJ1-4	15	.	CASKDRALTNEKLFF	TGTGCCAGTAAAGATCGCGCCCTAACTAATGAAAAACTGTTTTTT
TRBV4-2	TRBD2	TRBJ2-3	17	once	CASSQVGRGGVTDTQYF	TGTGCCAGCAGCCAAGTAGGTCGGGGGGGGGTCACAGATACGCAGTATTTT
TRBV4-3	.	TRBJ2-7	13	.	CASSQVGYYEQYF	TGCGCCAGCAGCCAAGTGGGCTATTACGAGCAGTACTTC
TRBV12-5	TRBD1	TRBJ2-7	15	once	CASGSRQGYSYEQYF	TGTGCTAGTGGTAGCCGACAGGGTTACTCCTACGAGCAGTACTTC
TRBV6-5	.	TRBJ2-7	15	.	CASTWAAGQVAEQYF	TGTGCCAGCACGTGGGCCGCAGGCCAAGTGGCCGAGCAGTACTTC
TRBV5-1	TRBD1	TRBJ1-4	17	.	CASSLSNPGQGSEKLFF	TGCGCCAGCAGCTTGAGTAATCCCGGACAGGGGTCTGAAAAACTGTTTTTT